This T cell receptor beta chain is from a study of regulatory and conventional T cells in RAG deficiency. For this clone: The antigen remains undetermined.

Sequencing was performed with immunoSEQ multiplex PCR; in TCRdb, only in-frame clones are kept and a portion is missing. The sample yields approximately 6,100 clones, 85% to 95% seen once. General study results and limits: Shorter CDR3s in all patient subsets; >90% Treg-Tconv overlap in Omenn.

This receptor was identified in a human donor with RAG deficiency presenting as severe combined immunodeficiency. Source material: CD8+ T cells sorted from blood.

The CDR3 DNA follows: TGTGCCAGCACCACGGACAGGGACCAAGAGACCCAGTACTTC. Amino acid sequence: CASTTDRDQETQYF. The chain couples TRBV7-9 to TRBJ2-5; 8 bases are shared with TRBD1. Germline values: CDR1 SEHNR, CDR2 FQNEAQ (reference sequence). The CDR3 has 14 amino acids. The ends lost 7 bases at V and 0 bases at J; junction bases unmatched: 4.